A single T cell receptor beta chain is shown here with its context. There are 14 residues in the CDR3. Germline assignment: CDR1 LGHNA and CDR2 YSLEER. Trimming shortened V by 3 bases and J by 4 bases, and 9 bases separated the two germline ends. The source of the sample is a study of T cell changes during pregnancy in multiple sclerosis. Sequencing was performed with immunoSEQ multiplex PCR; in TCRdb, only in-frame clones are kept and a portion is missing. The sample gives approximately 94,000 clones, approximately 92% of which show up once; about 2% is in the top ten. This specimen consisted of peripheral blood, obtained after pregnancy. The rearrangement joins TRBV4-3 to TRBJ2-2; the D is unclear. The clonotype comes from a female donor with multiple sclerosis, enrolled in a pregnancy study. CDR3 residues: CASSQVQSTGELFF. CDR3 bases: TGCGCCAGCAGCCAGGTACAGTCCACCGGGGAGCTGTTTTTT.